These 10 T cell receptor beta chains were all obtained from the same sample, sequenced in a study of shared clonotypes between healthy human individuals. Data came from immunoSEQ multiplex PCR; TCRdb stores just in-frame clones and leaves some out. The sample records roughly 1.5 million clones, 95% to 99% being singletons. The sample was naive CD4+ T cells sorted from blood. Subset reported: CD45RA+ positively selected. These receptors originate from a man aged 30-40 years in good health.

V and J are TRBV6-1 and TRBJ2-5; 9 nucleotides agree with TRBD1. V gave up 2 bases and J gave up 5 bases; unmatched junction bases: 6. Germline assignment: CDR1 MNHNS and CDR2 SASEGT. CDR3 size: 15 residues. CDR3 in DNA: TGTGCCAGCAGTGAACAGGGGACAGGGAGGGAGACCCAGTACTTC. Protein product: CASSEQGTGRETQYF.

CDR3 residues: CASSQKGGGEKLFF. The CDR3 DNA reads TGCGCCAGCAGCCAAAAGGGGGGAGGTGAAAAACTGTTTTTT. This chain connects TRBV4-1 to TRBJ1-4, with a tentative D call TRBD1 (6 bases). V dropped 2 bases and J dropped 7 bases, with 11 bases sitting between them. The V gene's germline CDR1 is MGHRA and CDR2 YSYEKL. The CDR3 has 14 amino acids.

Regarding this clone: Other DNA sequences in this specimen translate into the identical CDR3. This CDR3 reads CAISAGEKLFF. CDR3 coding DNA: TGTGCCATCTCGGCGGGGGAAAAACTGTTTTTT. V is TRBV10-3 and J is TRBJ1-4; D not certain. Deletions cut 8 bases from V and 8 bases from J, with 9 bases between. CDR3 length: 11 residues. From germline, CDR1 is ENHRY and CDR2 SYGVKD.

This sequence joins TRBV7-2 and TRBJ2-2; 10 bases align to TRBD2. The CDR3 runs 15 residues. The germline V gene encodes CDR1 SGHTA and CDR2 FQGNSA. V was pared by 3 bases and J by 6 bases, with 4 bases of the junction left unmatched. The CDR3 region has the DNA TGTGCCAGCAGCTTCTCCGGGACTAGCGCCGGGGAGCTGTTTTTT. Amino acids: CASSFSGTSAGELFF.

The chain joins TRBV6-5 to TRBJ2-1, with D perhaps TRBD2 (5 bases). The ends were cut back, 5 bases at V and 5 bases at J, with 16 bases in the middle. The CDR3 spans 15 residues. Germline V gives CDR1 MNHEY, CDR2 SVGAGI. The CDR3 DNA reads TGTGCCAGCAGTCCCCCAACGGGAAGCAACAATGAGCAGTTCTTC. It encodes CASSPPTGSNNEQFF.

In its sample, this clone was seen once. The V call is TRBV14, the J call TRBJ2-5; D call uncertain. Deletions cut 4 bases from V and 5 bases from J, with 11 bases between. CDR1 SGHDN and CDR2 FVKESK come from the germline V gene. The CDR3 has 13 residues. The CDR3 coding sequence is TGTGCCAGCAGCCTCAACACTGGGGAGACCCAGTACTTC. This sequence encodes CASSLNTGETQYF.

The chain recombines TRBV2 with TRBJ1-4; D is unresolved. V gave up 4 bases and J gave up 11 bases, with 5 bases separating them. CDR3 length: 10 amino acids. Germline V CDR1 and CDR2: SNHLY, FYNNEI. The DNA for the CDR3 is TGTGCCAGCAGTGTAGCTAAACTGTTTTTT. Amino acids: CASSVAKLFF.

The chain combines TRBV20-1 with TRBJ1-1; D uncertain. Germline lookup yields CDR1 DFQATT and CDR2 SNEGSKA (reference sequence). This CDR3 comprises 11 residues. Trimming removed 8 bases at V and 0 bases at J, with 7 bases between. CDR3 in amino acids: CSLSLNTEAFF. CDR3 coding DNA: TGCAGTCTAAGTCTGAACACTGAAGCTTTCTTT.

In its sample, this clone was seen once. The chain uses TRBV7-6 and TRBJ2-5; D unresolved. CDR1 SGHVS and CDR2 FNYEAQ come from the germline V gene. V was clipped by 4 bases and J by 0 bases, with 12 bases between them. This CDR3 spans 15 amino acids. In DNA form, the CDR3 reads TGTGCCAGCAGCTCTGCGGCAGGACACCAAGAGACCCAGTACTTC. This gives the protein CASSSAAGHQETQYF.

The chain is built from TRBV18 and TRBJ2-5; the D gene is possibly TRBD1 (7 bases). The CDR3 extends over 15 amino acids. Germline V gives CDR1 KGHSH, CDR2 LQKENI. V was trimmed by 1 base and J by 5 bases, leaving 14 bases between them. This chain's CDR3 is CASSPLRGRGETQYF. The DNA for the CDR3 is TGTGCCAGCTCACCACTGCGGGGCAGGGGGGAGACCCAGTACTTC.